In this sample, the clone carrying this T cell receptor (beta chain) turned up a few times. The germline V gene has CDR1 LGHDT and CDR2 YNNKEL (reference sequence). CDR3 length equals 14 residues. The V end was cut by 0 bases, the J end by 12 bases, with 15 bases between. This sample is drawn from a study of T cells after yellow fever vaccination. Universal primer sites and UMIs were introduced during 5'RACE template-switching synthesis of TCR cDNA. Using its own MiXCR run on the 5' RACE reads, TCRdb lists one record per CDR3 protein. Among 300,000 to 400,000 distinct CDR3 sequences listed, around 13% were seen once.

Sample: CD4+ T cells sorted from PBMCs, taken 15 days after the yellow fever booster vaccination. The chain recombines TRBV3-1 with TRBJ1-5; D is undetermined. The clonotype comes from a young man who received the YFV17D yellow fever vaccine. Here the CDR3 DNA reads TGTGCCAGCAGCCAAGATCTCGGCGGGGTTCACCAGCATTTT. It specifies CASSQDLGGVHQHF.